This T cell receptor (beta chain) was recovered during a study of shared clonotypes between healthy human individuals. At the level of the study: Per-donor plates numbered three CD4 naive, three CD4 memory, two CD8 naive and one CD8 memory.

This clone was seen once. Generated by immunoSEQ multiplex PCR, the TCRdb table keeps only in-frame clones and is missing some. The sample records around 1.6 million clones, 95% to 99% being singletons. Every one of the donors was a Caucasian adult that lived in Nashville, Tennessee. V was cut by 0 bases and J by 3 bases, with 9 bases left in between. Per germline, CDR1 LNHNV and CDR2 YYDKDF (reference sequence). The CDR3 consists of 14 residues. The clonotype was recovered from a young man in good health. This chain links TRBV15 with TRBJ2-7; a possible D gene is TRBD1 (5 bases). Source material: naive CD4+ T cells sorted from blood. Subset here: CD45RA+ positively selected. The CDR3 protein is CATSRDRVGYEQYF. Written as DNA, the CDR3 is TGTGCCACCAGCAGAGACAGGGTTGGCTACGAGCAGTACTTC.